This paragraph covers one T cell receptor (beta chain) sequence. The antigen is unknown. The data originate from a study of blood T cells in healthy people across ages. Broader study findings: More naive CD4+ cells and higher diversity marked long-lived donors relative to aged donors.

V was clipped by 2 bases and J by 0 bases, with 8 bases between them. In germline, CDR1 is SGHVS, CDR2 FQNEAQ. The CDR3 consists of 14 residues. It was with a sample-barcoded 5' primer and a J-beta primer mix that a second PCR of roughly 6 to 11 cycles was run. Via MiXCR, TCRdb re-called the 5' RACE reads, giving one row per CDR3 protein. The data show 600,000 to 850,000 distinct CDR3 sequences, about 25% seen once. The same data also contributed to another study, on T cells of mothers and their children. That paper states: The study found slightly higher but non-significant overlap in related versus unrelated mother-child pairs.

This TCR was recovered from a boy aged 5 to 17 in good health. Sample: blood. The V and J genes are TRBV7-8 and TRBJ2-7; D is unclear. CDR3: CASSLRASSYEQYF. As DNA, the CDR3 is TGTGCCAGCAGCTTACGGGCCAGCTCCTACGAGCAGTACTTC.